The clone carrying this T cell receptor beta chain was observed a single time. The CDR3 loop spans 12 amino acids. Trimming shortened V by 5 bases and J by 5 bases, and 7 bases separated the two germline ends. In germline, CDR1 is LNHDA, CDR2 SQIVND (reference sequence). Generated by immunoSEQ multiplex PCR, the TCRdb table keeps only in-frame clones and is missing some. The table has fewer than 400,000 clones, 85% to 90% seen once. The data derive from a study of blood T cell repertoires in COVID-19. Across the study: T cells, B-cell-depleted T cells, or PBMCs supplied cDNA or gDNA.

In terms of age and location, participants ranged from roughly 18 to 90 years and lived in 24 US areas. Participant reports of clinical history set cohort assignment. The recovered donors of Cohort 3 showed two negative PCRs, clearance, or symptom resolution. Specimen: PBMCs or T cells enriched from blood (not recorded which). The chain employs TRBV19 and TRBJ1-5; the D gene is possibly TRBD1 (5 bases). The clonotype was recovered from a man aged 25-40 years who had recovered from COVID-19. The CDR3 nucleotides are TGTGCCAGTAGTCAGGGTTATCAGCCCCAGCATTTT. It yields the protein CASSQGYQPQHF.